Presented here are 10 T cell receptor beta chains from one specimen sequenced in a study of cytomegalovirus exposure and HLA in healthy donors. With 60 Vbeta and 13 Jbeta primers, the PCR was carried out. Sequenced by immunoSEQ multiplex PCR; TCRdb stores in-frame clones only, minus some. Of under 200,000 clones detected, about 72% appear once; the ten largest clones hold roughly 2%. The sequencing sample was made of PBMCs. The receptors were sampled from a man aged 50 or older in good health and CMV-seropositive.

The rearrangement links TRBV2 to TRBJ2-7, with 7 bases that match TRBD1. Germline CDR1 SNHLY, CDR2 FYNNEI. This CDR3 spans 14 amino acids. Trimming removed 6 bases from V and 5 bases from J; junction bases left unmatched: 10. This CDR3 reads CASSLTGFGDEQYF. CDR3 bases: TGTGCCAGCAGCCTGACAGGGTTCGGAGACGAGCAGTACTTC. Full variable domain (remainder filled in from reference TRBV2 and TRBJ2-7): EPEVTQTPSHQVTQMGQEVILRCVPISNHLYFYWYRQILGQKVEFLVSFYNNEISEKSEIFDDQFSVERPDGSNFTLKIRSTKLEDSAMYFCASSLTGFGDEQYFGPGTRLTVT.

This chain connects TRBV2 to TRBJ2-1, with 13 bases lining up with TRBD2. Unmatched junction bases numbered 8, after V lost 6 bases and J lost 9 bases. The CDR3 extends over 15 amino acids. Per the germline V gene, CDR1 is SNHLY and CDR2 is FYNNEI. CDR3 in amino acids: CASRVLAGGRVEQFF. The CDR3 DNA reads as TGTGCCAGCAGGGTACTAGCGGGGGGGCGAGTTGAGCAGTTCTTC.

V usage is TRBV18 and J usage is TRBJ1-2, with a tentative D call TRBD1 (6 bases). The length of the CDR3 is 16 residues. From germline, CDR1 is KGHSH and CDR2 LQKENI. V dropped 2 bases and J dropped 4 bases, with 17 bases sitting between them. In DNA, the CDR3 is TGTGCCAGCTCACCATTTCAAGAGACAGGTCCCTATGGCTACACCTTC. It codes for CASSPFQETGPYGYTF.

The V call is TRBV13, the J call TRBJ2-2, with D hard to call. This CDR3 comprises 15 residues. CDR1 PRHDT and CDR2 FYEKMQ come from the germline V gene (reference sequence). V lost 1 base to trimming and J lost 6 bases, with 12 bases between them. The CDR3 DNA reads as TGTGCCAGCAGCTTAGTCCCTAGGAGTCCCGGGGAGCTGTTTTTT. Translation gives CASSLVPRSPGELFF.

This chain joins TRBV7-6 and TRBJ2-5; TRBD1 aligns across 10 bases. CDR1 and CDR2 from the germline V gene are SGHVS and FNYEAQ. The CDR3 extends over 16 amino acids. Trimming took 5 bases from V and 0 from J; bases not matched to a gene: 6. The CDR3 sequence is CASSPRDRGYQETQYF. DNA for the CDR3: TGTGCCAGCAGCCCCCGGGACAGGGGATACCAAGAGACCCAGTACTTC.

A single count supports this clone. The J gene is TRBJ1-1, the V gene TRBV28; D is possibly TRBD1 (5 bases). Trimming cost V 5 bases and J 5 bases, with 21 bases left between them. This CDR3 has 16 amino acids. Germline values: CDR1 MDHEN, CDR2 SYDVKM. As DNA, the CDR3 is TGTGCCAGCAGTCTGATGGGGACTTTGACGTGGACTGAAGCTTTCTTT. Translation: CASSLMGTLTWTEAFF.

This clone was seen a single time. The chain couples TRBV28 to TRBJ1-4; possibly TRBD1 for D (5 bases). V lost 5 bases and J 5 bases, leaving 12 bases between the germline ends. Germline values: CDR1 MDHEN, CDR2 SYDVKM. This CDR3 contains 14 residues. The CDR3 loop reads CASSQPQGNEKLFF. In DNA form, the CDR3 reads TGTGCCAGCAGTCAACCCCAGGGAAATGAAAAACTGTTTTTT.

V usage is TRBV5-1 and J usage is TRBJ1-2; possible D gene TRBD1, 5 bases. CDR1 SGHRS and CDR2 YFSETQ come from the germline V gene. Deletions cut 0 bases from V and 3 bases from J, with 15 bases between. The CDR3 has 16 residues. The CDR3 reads CASSLGQGSFYYGYTF. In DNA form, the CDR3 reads TGCGCCAGCAGCTTGGGGCAGGGCTCCTTCTACTATGGCTACACCTTC.

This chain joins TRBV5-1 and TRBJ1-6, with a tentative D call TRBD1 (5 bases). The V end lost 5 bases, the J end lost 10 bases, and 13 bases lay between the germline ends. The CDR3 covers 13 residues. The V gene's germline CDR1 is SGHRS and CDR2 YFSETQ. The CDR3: CASSAGNDSPLHF. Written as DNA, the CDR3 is TGCGCCAGCAGTGCAGGGAATGACTCACCCCTCCACTTT.

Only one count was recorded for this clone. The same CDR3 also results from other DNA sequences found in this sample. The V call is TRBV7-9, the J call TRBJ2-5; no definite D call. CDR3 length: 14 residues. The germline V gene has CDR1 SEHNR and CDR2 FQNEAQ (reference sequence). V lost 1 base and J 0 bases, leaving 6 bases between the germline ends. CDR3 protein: CASSLVQNQETQYF. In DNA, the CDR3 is TGTGCCAGCAGCTTAGTCCAAAACCAAGAGACCCAGTACTTC.